A single TCR beta chain is shown here with its context. Antigen specificity is unknown. This specimen belongs to a study of siplizumab effects on memory and regulatory T cells. Broader study findings: Roughly 75-95% of proliferating CD4+ or CD8+ clones defied assignment to a naive or memory phenotype. Significantly reduced by siplizumab was the cumulative frequency of alloreactive sequences, namely those traceable to unstimulated CD4+ memory cells.

Germline-derived CDR1 and CDR2 are LNHDA and SQIVND (reference sequence). Trimming stripped 7 bases from V and 1 base from J, with 21 bases between. This CDR3 has 17 amino acids. Assays captured 75,000 to 100,000 TCR templates per sample. Method: immunoSEQ multiplex PCR; TCRdb's copy keeps in-frame clones and lacks some. Here the sample spans fewer than 100,000 clones, over 85% being singletons. The source material was non-Treg CD4+ T cells sorted from blood. The J gene is TRBJ2-3, the V gene TRBV19, with no clear D. The TCR sequence derives from a human donor in good health. DNA of the CDR3: TGTGCCAGTACTGAAGGAAAAGGGTTGGCCGGCACAGATACGCAGTATTTT. It translates to CASTEGKGLAGTDTQYF.